This T cell receptor (beta chain) is from a study of breast tumors, draining lymph nodes, adjacent tissues. As regards this clonotype: The antigen is not known.

The V gene lost 6 bases and the J gene lost 1 base, with 13 bases spanning the gap. The CDR3 totals 15 residues. CDR1 is SNHLY and CDR2 is FYNNEI in the germline V gene. TCRdb used MiXCR to reprocess the multiplex PCR reads, holding one entry per CDR3 protein. The sample consists of about 200,000 distinct CDR3 sequences, around 35% of them appearing once. The study, taken as a whole, reports: Most tumor T cells seemingly derive from lymph node, then expand in tumor. Compared with lymph nodes, tumors were less diverse; compared with nontumor tissue, more.

Axillary draining lymph nodes of breast cancer patients supplied the node samples. This sequence joins TRBV2 and TRBJ1-5; D gene ambiguous. Material for sequencing was axillary lymph node tissue. This TCR came from a female donor with breast cancer. Some clones in this sample may be carry-over from other donors' samples. CDR3 sequence (DNA): TGTGCCAGCAGCCCCTTCCGGGAAAGCAATCAGCCCCAGCATTTT. It translates to CASSPFRESNQPQHF. The full variable domain, with the rest looked up from reference TRBV2 and TRBJ1-5, is EPEVTQTPSHQVTQMGQEVILRCVPISNHLYFYWYRQILGQKVEFLVSFYNNEISEKSEIFDDQFSVERPDGSNFTLKIRSTKLEDSAMYFCASSPFRESNQPQHFGDGTRLSIL.